These 2 T cell receptor beta chains were sequenced from one sample in a study of neurological immune-mediated disorders. A single record per CDR3 protein comes from TCRdb applying MiXCR to the 5' RACE reads. The profile shows tens of thousands of distinct CDR3 sequences, 10% to 13% of them singletons. The source material was PBMCs. These receptors were obtained from a man aged 35 to 55 in good health.

The chain combines TRBV30 with TRBJ2-1; TRBD1 or TRBD2 may be the D gene (5 bases each). With 2 bases removed from V and 4 bases from J, the gap between germline ends came to 15 bases. CDR1 and CDR2 from the germline V gene are GTSNPN and SVGIG (reference sequence). The CDR3 is 15 residues long. The CDR3 is CAWSRDSGPYNEQFF. The CDR3 DNA follows: TGTGCCTGGAGTAGGGATTCGGGGCCTTACAATGAGCAGTTCTTC.

This clonotype was seen many times. The CDR3 loop is CASSPGRGTLDEQYF. In DNA form, the CDR3 reads TGTGCCAGCAGTCCAGGGAGGGGGACCCTAGACGAGCAGTACTTC. This sequence joins TRBV27 and TRBJ2-7; D may be TRBD2 (7 bases). The CDR3 consists of 15 residues. V lost 5 bases to trimming and J lost 5 bases, with 19 bases between them. Per germline, CDR1 MNHEY and CDR2 SMNVEV (reference sequence).